The 8 T cell receptor beta chains presented below share a single source sample, sequenced in a study of T cell changes during pregnancy in multiple sclerosis. Produced via immunoSEQ multiplex PCR; TCRdb's table is partial and in-frame only. The top ten clones hold approximately 1.1% of a sample with about 44,000 clones, roughly nine tenths of them seen once. The sample in question was CD4+ T cells from peripheral blood mononuclear cells, obtained after pregnancy. The receptors shown here come from a female donor with multiple sclerosis, enrolled in a pregnancy study.

This chain connects TRBV9 to TRBJ2-3; weak D call: TRBD1 (5 bases). Germline values: CDR1 SGDLS, CDR2 YYNGEE. The CDR3 is 15 residues long. V shed 0 bases and J shed 1 base, with 9 bases lying between them. CDR3 in amino acids: CASSVALQGTDTQYF. The CDR3 nucleotides are TGTGCCAGCAGCGTAGCTTTACAGGGCACAGATACGCAGTATTTT.

This chain links TRBV27 with TRBJ1-3; a weak D match, TRBD1 (6 bases). This CDR3 is built from 14 residues. V dropped 6 bases and J dropped 0 bases, with 9 bases sitting between them. CDR1 and CDR2 from the germline V gene are MNHEY and SMNVEV (reference sequence). CDR3 DNA sequence: TGTGCCAGCAGCCGAGGGGGCTCTGGAAACACCATATATTTT. Translation gives CASSRGGSGNTIYF.

This chain connects TRBV6-1 to TRBJ1-5, with TRBD1 as a possible D gene (5 bases). Germline values: CDR1 MNHNS, CDR2 SASEGT. This CDR3 has 14 residues. The V and J ends lost 1 base and 1 base respectively, with 5 bases between them. CDR3 sequence: CASSEGQSNQPQHF. The CDR3 DNA follows: TGTGCCAGCAGTGAAGGACAGAGCAATCAGCCCCAGCATTTT.

J is TRBJ1-1 and V is TRBV10-1, with a weak D call TRBD1 (5 bases). Looked up from germline, CDR1 is WNHNN and CDR2 is SYGVQD (reference sequence). The CDR3 consists of 17 residues. V lost 0 bases, J lost 5 bases, and 19 bases lay in between. Written as DNA, the CDR3 is TGCGCCAGCAGTGAGTCTTTTGGCGGGGGGGTTTATACTGAAGCTTTCTTT. Translated, it gives CASSESFGGGVYTEAFF.

V gene TRBV4-1 combines with J gene TRBJ2-7; D may be TRBD2 (6 bases). The CDR3 sequence is 15 residues long. CDR1 is MGHRA and CDR2 is YSYEKL in the germline V gene. V lost 7 bases and J lost 2, with 18 bases in between. CDR3 in DNA: TGCGCCAGCAAAGCCAGGGCGGGAAGAACCTACGAGCAGTACTTC. Protein sequence: CASKARAGRTYEQYF.

The chain joins TRBV5-6 to TRBJ2-5; 10 positions match TRBD2. CDR3 length equals 16 residues. J was trimmed by 2 bases and V by 4 bases; bases with no gene match: 8. Germline values: CDR1 SGHDT, CDR2 YYEEEE. CDR3 sequence reads: CASSVGGLANQETQYF. The DNA of the CDR3 is TGTGCCAGCAGCGTGGGGGGACTAGCGAATCAAGAGACCCAGTACTTC.

The J gene is TRBJ2-3, the V gene TRBV7-2; 8 positions agree with TRBD2. The junction had 9 bases not matched to a gene; V was cut back by 7 bases and J by 3 bases. This CDR3 region has 15 residues. Germline CDR1 is SGHTA and CDR2 is FQGNSA. DNA of the CDR3: TGTGCCAGCATATACAGGGCTAGCGGGACAGATACGCAGTATTTT. Its translation: CASIYRASGTDTQYF.

The chain recombines TRBV5-1 with TRBJ1-1, with a tentative D call TRBD1 (5 bases). CDR1 and CDR2 (germline): SGHRS, YFSETQ. The V and J ends lost 0 bases and 1 base respectively, with 13 bases between them. CDR3 length: 16 amino acids. CDR3 loop: CASSLGYRPENTEAFF. Here the CDR3 DNA reads TGCGCCAGCAGCTTGGGGTACAGGCCAGAGAACACTGAAGCTTTCTTT.